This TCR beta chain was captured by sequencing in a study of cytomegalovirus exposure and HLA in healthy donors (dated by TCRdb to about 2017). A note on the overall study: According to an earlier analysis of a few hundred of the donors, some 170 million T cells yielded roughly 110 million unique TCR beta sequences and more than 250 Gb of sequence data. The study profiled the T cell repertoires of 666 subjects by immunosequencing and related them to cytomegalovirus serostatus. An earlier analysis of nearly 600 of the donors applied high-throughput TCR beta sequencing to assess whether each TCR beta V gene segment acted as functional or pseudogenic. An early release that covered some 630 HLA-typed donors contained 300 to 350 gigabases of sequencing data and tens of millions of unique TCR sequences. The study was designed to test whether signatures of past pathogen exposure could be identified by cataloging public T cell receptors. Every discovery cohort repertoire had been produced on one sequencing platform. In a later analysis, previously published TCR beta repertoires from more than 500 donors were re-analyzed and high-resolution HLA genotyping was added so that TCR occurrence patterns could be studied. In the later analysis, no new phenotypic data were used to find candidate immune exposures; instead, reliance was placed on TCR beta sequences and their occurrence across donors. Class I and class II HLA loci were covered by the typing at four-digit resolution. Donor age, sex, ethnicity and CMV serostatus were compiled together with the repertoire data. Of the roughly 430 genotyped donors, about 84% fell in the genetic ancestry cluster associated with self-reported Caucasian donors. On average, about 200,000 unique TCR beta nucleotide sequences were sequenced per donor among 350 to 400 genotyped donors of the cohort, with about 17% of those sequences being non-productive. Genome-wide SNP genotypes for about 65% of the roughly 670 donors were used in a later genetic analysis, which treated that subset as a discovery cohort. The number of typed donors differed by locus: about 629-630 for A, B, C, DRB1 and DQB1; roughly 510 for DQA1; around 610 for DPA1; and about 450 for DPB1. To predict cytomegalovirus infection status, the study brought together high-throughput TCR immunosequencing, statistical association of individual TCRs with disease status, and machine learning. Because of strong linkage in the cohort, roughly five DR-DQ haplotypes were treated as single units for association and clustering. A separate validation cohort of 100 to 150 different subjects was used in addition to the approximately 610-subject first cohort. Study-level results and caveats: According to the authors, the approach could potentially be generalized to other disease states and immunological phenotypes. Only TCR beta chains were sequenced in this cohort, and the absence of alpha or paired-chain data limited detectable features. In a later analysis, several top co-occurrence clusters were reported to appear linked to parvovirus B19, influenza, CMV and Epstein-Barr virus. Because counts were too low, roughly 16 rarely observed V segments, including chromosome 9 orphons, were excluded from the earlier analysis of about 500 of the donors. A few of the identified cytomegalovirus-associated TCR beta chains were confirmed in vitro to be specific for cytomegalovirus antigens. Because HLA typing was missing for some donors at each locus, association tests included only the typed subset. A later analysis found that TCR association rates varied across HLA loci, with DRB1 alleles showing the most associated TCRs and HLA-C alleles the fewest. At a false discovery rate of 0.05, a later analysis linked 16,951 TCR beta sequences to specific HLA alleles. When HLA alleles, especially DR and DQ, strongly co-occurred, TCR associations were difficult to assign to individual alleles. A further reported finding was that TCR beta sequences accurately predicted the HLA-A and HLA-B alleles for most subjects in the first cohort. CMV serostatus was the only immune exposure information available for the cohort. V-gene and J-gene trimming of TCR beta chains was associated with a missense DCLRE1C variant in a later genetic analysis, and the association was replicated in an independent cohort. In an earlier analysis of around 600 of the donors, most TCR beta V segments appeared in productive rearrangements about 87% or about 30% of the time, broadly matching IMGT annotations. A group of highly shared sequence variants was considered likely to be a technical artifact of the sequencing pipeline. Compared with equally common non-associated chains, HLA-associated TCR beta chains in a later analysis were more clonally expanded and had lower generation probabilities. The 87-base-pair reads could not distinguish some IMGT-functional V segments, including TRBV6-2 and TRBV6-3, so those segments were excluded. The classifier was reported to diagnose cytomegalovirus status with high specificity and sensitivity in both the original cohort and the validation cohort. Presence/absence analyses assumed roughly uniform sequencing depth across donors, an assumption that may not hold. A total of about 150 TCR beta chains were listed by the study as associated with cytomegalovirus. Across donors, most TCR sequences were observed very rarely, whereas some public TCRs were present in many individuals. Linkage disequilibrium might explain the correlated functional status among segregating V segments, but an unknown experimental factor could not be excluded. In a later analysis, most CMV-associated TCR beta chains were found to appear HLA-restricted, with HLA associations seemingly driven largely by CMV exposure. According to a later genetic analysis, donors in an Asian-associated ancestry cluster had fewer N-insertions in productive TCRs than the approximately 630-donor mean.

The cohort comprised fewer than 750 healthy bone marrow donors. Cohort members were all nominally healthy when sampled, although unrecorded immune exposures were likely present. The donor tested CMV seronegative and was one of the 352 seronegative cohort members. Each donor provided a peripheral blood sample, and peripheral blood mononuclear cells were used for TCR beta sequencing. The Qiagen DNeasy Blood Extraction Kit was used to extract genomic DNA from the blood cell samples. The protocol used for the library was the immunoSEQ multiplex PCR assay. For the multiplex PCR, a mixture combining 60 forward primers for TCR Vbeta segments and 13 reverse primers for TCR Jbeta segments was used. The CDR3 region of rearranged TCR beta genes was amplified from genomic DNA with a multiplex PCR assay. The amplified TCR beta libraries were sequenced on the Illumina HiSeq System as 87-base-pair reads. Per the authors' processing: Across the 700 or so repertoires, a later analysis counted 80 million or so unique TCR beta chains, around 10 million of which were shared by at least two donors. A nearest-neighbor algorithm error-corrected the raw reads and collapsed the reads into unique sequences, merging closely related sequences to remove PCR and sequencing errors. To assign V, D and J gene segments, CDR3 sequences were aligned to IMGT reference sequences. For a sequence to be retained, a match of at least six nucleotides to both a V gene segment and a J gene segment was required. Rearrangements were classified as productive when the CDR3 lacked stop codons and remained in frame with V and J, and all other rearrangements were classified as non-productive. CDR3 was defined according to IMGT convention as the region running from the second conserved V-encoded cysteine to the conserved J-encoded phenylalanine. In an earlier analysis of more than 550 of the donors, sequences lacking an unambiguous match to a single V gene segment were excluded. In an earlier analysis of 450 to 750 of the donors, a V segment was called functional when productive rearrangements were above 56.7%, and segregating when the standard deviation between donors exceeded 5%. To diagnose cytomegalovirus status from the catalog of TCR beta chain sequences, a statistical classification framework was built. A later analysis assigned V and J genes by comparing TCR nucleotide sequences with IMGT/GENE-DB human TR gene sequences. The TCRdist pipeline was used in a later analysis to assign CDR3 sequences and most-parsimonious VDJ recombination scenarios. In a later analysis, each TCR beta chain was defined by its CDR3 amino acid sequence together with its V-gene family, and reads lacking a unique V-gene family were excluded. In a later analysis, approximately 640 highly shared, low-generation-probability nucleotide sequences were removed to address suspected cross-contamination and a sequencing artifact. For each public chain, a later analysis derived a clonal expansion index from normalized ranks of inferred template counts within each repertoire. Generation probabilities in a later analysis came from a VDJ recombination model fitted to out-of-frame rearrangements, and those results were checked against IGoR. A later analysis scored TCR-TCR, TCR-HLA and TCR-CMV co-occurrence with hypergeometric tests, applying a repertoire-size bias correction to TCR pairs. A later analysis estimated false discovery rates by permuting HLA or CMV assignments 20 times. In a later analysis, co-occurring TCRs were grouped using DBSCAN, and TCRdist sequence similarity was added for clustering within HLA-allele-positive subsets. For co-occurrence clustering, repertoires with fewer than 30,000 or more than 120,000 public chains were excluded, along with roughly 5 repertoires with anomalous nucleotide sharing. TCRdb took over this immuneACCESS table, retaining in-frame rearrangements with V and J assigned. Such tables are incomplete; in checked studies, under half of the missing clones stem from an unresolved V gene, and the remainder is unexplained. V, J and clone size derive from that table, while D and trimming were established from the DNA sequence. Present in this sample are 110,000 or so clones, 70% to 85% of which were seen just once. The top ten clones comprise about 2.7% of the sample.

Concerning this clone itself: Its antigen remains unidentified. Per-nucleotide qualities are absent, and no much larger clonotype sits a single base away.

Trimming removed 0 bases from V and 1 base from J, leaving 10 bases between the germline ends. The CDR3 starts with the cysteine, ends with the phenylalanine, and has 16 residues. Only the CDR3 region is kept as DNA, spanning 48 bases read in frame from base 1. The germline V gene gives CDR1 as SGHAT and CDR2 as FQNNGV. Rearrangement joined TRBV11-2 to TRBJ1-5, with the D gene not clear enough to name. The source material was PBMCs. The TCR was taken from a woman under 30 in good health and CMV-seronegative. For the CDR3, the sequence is CASSLDLWRSNQPQHF. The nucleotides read TGTGCCAGCAGCTTAGATCTCTGGAGAAGCAATCAGCCCCAGCATTTT.